A single TCR beta chain is shown here with its context. Its cognate antigen is unknown. This CDR3 comprises 12 residues. V was cut by 6 bases and J by 8 bases, with 13 bases left in between. This specimen comes from a study of post-analysis software for immune sequencing data. Study-wide results and limits: TRBV segments more frequent in patients than in controls numbered roughly 5 and included TRBV5-6, TRBV5-1 and TRBV20-1.

Unique molecular identifiers had been added to the TCR beta cDNA libraries. TCRdb reprocessed the PCR reads with MiXCR, giving one entry per CDR3 protein. The sample lists about 540,000 distinct CDR3 sequences, approximately 34% seen once, with around 5.9% in the top ten. The sequenced material came from blood. The chain uses TRBV12-3 or TRBV12-4 and TRBJ1-2; possible D gene TRBD1, 6 bases. The TCR was taken from a girl between 2 and 17 years old with multiple sclerosis. The CDR3 coding sequence is TGTGCCAGCAGCTTCACAGGGAACGGCTACACCTTC. This sequence encodes CASSFTGNGYTF.